The 2 T cell receptor beta chains below all came from one sample that was sequenced in a study of blood T cell repertoires in COVID-19 (dated by TCRdb to 2018 to 2021). The library was prepared using the immunoSEQ multiplex PCR assay. In TCRdb, the immuneACCESS table is reduced to in-frame sequences with V and J assigned. These tables do not hold every clone; where another copy was compared, an unresolved V gene accounts for under half, and the others remain unexplained. The table for this sample lists 70,000 to 95,000 clones; roughly 92% of them were counted only once. The top ten hold nearly 6.5% of the sample. The sequenced sample consisted of peripheral blood. These receptors all stem from a woman aged 60-75 years with active COVID-19.

V gene TRBV24-1 combines with J gene TRBJ1-5; 7 bases are a match to TRBD1. Germline V gene sequence: CDR1 KGHDR, CDR2 SFDVKD. There are 14 residues in the CDR3. V lost 3 bases and J lost 4; bases outside the gene matches: 2. The CDR3 coding sequence is TGTGCCACCAGTGATGTGACAGGGAATCAGCCCCAGCATTTT. Encoded protein: CATSDVTGNQPQHF.

V gene TRBV7-2 combines with J gene TRBJ2-5, with a weak D call TRBD2 (5 bases). The germline V and J ends were trimmed by 4 bases and 0 bases, with 9 bases remaining between them. This CDR3 has 14 amino acids. The germline V gene has CDR1 SGHTA and CDR2 FQGNSA. The CDR3 DNA is TGTGCCAGCAGCTCTACTAGGTACCAAGAGACCCAGTACTTC. Its translation: CASSSTRYQETQYF.